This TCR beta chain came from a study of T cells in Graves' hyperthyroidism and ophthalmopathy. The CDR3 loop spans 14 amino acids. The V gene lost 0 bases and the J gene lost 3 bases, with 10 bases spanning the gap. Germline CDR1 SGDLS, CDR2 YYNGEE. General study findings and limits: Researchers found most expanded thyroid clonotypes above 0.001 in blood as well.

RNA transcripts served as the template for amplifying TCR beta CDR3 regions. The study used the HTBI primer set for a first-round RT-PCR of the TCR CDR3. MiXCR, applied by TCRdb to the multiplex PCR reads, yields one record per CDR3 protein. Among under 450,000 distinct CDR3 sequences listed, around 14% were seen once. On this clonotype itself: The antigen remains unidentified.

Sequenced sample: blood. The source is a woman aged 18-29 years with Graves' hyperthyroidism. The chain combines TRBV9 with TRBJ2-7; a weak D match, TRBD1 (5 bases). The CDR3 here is CASSVAAGFYEQYF. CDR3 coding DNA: TGTGCCAGCAGCGTAGCGGCAGGGTTCTACGAGCAGTACTTC.